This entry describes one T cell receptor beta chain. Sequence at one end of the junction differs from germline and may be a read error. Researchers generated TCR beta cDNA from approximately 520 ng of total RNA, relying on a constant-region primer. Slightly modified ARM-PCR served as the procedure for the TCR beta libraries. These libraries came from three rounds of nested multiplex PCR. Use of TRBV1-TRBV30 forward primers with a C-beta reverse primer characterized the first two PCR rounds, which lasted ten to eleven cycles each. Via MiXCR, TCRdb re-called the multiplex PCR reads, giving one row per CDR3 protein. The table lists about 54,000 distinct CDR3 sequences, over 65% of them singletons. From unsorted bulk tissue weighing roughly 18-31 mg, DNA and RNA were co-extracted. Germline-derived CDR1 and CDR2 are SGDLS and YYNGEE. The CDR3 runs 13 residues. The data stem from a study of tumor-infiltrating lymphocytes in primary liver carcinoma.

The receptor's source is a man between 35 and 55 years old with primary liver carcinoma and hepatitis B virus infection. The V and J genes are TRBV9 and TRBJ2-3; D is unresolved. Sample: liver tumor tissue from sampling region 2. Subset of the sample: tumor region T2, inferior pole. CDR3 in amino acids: CASSVDSKDTQYF. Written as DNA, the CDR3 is TGTGCCAGCAGCGTAGATAGCAAAGATACGCAGTATTTT. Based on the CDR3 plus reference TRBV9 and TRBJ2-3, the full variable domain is DSGVTQTPKHLITATGQRVTLRCSPRSGDLSVYWYQQSLDQGLQFLIQYYNGEERAKGNILERFSAQQFPDLHSELNLSSLELGDSALYFCASSVDSKDTQYFGPGTRLTVL.